Below are 9 T cell receptor beta chains sequenced from a single sample in a study of shared clonotypes between healthy human individuals. Only in-frame clones appear in the TCRdb table, and some are missing; sequencing was by immunoSEQ multiplex PCR. The repertoire holds hundreds of thousands of clones, with roughly 73% as singletons. Sequenced sample: memory CD4+ T cells sorted from blood. The sample's subset: CD45RA-negative fraction. Receptors originate from a young woman in good health.

A few counts support this clone. The chain carries TRBV29-1 and TRBJ1-5; 7 bases are a match to TRBD1. The CDR3 sequence is 13 residues long. In germline, CDR1 is SQVTM, CDR2 ANQGSEA. V dropped 0 bases and J dropped 11; count of bases not matched to a gene: 7. The CDR3 sequence is CSVEEPQGSSQHF. The CDR3 DNA is TGCAGCGTTGAAGAACCACAGGGGTCGTCCCAGCATTTT.

A word on this clone: The CDR3 does not close with the conserved phenylalanine or tryptophan, likely indicating a read error. It is unclear where the CDR3 begins or ends on the DNA, so no DNA is shown, and the CDR3 is as TCRdb lists it. V usage is TRBV11-1 and J usage is TRBJ1-2. CDR1 and CDR2 from the germline V gene are SGHAT and FQDESV (reference sequence). The CDR3 adds up to 12 amino acids, both ends counted. CDR3 sequence reads: CASSPRRGALGY.

Worth noting for this clone: Other DNA sequences from this sample encode an identical CDR3 as well. The gene calls are TRBV14 and TRBJ2-2; 9 positions match TRBD2. CDR1 and CDR2 (germline): SGHDN, FVKESK. The CDR3 is made up of 15 amino acids. Unmatched junction bases numbered 3, after V lost 4 bases and J lost 3 bases. CDR3: CASSPRLADTGELFF. In DNA form, the CDR3 reads TGTGCCAGCAGCCCCCGACTAGCGGACACCGGGGAGCTGTTTTTT.

The chain is built from TRBV4-1 and TRBJ2-1; 11 bases fit TRBD2. The germline gives CDR1 MGHRA, CDR2 YSYEKL. J gave up 0 bases and V 0 bases, and 7 bases lay outside the gene matches. CDR3 length: 19 amino acids. The CDR3 loop reads CASSQERLAGRSSYNEQFF. DNA for the CDR3: TGCGCCAGCAGCCAAGAGAGACTAGCGGGAAGAAGCTCCTACAATGAGCAGTTCTTC.

The CDR3 loop is CASSRRDSTEAFF. CDR3 nucleotide sequence: TGTGCCAGCAGCCGTAGGGACAGTACAGAAGCTTTCTTT. The V call is TRBV7-6, the J call TRBJ1-1; TRBD1 agrees at 7 bases. The V segment lost 5 bases and the J segment 8 bases; nucleotides outside the gene matches: 8. This CDR3 is built from 13 residues. The germline V gene has CDR1 SGHVS and CDR2 FNYEAQ.

The V and J genes are TRBV5-5 and TRBJ2-2; D not resolved. V was cut by 0 bases and J by 4 bases, with 16 bases left in between. Germline V lookup: CDR1 SGHKS, CDR2 YYEKEE (reference sequence). This CDR3 has 17 amino acids. CDR3 in DNA: TGTGCCAGCAGCTTGGCGGGCAGATCCTCGGGCACCGGGGAGCTGTTTTTT. Encoded protein: CASSLAGRSSGTGELFF.

J is TRBJ1-5 and V is TRBV19; D call uncertain. The CDR3 has 13 amino acids. Germline V gene lookup returns CDR1 LNHDA and CDR2 SQIVND (reference sequence). The ends were cut back, 7 bases at V and 11 bases at J, with 18 bases in the middle. CDR3 sequence: CASTEVSTRAQHF. CDR3 nucleotides: TGTGCCAGTACCGAGGTGTCAACCCGGGCCCAGCATTTT.

The chain has TRBV28 and TRBJ2-3, with D maybe TRBD2 (5 bases). CDR3 length: 15 residues. Trimming removed 2 bases from V and 2 bases from J, with 11 bases in between. Looked up from germline, CDR1 is MDHEN and CDR2 is SYDVKM. The CDR3 loop is CASSLTLATTDTQYF. CDR3 DNA sequence: TGTGCCAGCAGTTTAACCCTAGCTACCACAGATACGCAGTATTTT. Together with reference TRBV28 and TRBJ2-3, the CDR3 gives the full variable domain: DVKVTQSSRYLVKRTGEKVFLECVQDMDHENMFWYRQDPGLGLRLIYFSYDVKMKEKGDIPEGYSVSREKKERFSLILESASTNQTSMYLCASSLTLATTDTQYFGPGTRLTVL.

The chain links TRBV7-9 to TRBJ2-2, with D tentatively TRBD2 (6 bases). Trimming left V 2 bases short and J 5 bases short, with 15 bases between. The CDR3 consists of 16 residues. The germline gives CDR1 SEHNR, CDR2 FQNEAQ (reference sequence). CDR3 sequence: CASSLWAGTLTGELFF. DNA for the CDR3: TGTGCCAGCAGCTTATGGGCGGGAACATTAACCGGGGAGCTGTTTTTT.